This TCR beta chain was sequenced for a study of tumor-infiltrating lymphocytes in primary liver carcinoma. Study in general: Productive TCRbeta read counts per sample ran from roughly 3.6 to 7.5 million and were similar across tissue types.

Co-extracting RNA and DNA was done with about 20-34 mg of unsorted bulk tissue as input. Patients were treatment-naive with chronic HBV infection. This clonotype appeared a single time. Being one base from a much bigger clone, this may be a read error. Starting material of 500 to 600 ng total RNA yielded TCR beta cDNA via a constant-region primer. ARM-PCR was slightly modified, and three nested multiplex PCR rounds with it gave rise to the TCR beta libraries. Researchers ran the first two PCR rounds for approximately 10 cycles each with TRBV1-TRBV30 forward primers and a C-beta reverse primer. TCRdb processed the multiplex PCR reads anew with MiXCR; each CDR3 protein has one entry. The sample has about 210,000 distinct CDR3 sequences; 70% to 90% are singletons. Germline CDR1 SGHVS, CDR2 FQNEAQ. This CDR3 is built from 14 residues. With 1 base removed from V and 6 bases from J, the gap between germline ends came to 9 bases.

The sequence derives from a man aged 35-49 years with primary liver carcinoma and hepatitis B virus infection. The chain joins TRBV7-8 to TRBJ2-2; the D call may be TRBD1 or TRBD2 (5 bases each). The sequenced sample consisted of tumor tissue from primary liver carcinoma. Here the CDR3 DNA reads TGTGCCAGCAGCTTAGAAATGGGGGCCGGGGAGCTGTTTTTT. Translating gives CASSLEMGAGELFF.